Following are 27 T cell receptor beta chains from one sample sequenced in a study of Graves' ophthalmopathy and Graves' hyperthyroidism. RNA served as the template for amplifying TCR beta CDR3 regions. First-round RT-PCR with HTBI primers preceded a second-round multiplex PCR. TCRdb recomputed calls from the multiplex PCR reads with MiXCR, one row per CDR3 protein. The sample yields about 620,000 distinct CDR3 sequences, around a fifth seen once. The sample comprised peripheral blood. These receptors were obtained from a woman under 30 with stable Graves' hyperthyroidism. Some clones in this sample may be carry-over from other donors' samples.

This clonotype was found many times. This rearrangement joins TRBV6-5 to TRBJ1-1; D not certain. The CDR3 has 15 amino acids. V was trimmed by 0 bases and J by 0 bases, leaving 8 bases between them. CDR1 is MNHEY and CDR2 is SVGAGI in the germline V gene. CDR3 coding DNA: TGTGCCAGCAGTTACTCAGGCCTAATGAACACTGAAGCTTTCTTT. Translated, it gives CASSYSGLMNTEAFF.

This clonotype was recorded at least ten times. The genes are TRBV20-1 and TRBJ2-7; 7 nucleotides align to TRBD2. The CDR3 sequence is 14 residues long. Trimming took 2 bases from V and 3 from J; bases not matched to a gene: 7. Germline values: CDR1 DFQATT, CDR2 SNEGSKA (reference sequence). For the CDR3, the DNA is TGCAGTGCTAGAATTGTGGGGGGGGACTACGAGCAGTACTTC. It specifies CSARIVGGDYEQYF.

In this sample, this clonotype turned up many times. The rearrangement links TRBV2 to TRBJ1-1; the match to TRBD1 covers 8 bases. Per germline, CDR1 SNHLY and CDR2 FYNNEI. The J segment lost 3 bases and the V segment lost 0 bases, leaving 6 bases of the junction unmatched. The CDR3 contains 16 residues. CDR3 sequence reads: CASSEARGLADTEAFF. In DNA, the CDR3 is TGTGCCAGCAGTGAAGCCAGGGGGCTTGCGGACACTGAAGCTTTCTTT.

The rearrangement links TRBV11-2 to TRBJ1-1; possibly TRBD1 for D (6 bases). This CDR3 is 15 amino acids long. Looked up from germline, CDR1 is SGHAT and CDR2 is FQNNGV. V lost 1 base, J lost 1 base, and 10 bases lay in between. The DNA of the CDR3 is TGTGCCAGCAGCTTAGTTGGGGGGGCGAACACTGAAGCTTTCTTT. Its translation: CASSLVGGANTEAFF.

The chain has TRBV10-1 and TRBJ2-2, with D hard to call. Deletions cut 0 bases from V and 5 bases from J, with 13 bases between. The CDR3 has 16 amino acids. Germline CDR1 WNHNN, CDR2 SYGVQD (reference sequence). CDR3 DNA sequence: TGCGCCAGCAGTGAGTCGACCCCTGCACGAACCGGGGAGCTGTTTTTT. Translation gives CASSESTPARTGELFF.

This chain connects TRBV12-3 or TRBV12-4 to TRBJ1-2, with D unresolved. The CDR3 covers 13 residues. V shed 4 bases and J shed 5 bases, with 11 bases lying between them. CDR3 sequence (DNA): TGTGCCAGCAGTTCGGGCAGACGGTATGGCTACACCTTC. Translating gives CASSSGRRYGYTF.

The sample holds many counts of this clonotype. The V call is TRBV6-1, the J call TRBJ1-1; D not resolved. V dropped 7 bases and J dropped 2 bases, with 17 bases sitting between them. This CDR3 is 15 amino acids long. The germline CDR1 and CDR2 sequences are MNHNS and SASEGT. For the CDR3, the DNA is TGTGCCAGCAAAAGAGGTCGGGAGTTAAACACTGAAGCTTTCTTT. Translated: CASKRGRELNTEAFF.

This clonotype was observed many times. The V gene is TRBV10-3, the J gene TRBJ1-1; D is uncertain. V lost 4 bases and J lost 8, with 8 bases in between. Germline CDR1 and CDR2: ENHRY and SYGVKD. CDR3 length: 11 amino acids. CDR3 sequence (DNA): TGTGCCATCAGTGCCGGAACCGAAGCTTTCTTT. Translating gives CAISAGTEAFF.

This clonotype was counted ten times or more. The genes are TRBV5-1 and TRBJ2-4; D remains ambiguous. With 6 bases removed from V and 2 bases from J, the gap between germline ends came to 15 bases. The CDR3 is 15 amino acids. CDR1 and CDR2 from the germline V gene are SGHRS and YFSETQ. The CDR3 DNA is TGCGCCAGCACCCTAACATTTCTAACCAAAAACATTCAGTACTTC. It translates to CASTLTFLTKNIQYF.

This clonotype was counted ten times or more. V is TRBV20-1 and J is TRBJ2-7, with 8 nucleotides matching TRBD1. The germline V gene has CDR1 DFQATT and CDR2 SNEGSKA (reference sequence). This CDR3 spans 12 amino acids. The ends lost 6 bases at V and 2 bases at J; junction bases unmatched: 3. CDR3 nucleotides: TGCAGTGCACCGGACAGGGCCTACGAGCAGTACTTC. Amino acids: CSAPDRAYEQYF.

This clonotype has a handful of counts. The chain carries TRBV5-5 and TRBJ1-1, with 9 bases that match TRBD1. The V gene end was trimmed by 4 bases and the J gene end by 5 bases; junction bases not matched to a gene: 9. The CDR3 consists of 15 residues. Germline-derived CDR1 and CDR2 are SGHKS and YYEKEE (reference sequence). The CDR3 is CASSVPGQGRTEAFF. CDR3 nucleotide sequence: TGTGCCAGCAGCGTCCCGGGACAGGGTAGGACTGAAGCTTTCTTT.

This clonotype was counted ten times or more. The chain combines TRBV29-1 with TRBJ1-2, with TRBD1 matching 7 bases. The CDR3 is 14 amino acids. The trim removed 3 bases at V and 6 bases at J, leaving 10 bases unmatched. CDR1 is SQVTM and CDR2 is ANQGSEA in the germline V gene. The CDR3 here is CSVDPTPGTDGYTF. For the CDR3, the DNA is TGCAGCGTTGACCCAACCCCCGGGACAGATGGCTACACCTTC.

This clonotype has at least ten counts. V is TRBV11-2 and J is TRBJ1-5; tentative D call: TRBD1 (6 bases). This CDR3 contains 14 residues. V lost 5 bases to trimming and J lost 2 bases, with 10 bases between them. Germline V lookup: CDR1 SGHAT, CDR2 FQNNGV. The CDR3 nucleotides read TGTGCCAGCAGCCGAGGGGGTGGCAATCAGCCCCAGCATTTT. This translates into CASSRGGGNQPQHF.

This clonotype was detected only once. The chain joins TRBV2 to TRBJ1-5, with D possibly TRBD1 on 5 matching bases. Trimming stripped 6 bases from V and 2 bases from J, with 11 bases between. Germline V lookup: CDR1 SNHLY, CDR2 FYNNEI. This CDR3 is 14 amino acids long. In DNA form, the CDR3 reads TGTGCCAGCAGCGACAGCCCAGGCAATCAGCCCCAGCATTTT. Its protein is CASSDSPGNQPQHF.

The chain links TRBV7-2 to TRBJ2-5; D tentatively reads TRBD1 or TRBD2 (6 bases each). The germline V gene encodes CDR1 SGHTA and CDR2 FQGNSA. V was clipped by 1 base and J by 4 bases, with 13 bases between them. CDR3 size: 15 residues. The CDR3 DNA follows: TGTGCCAGCAGCTTAGACGGGGGCTCGGGAGAGACCCAGTACTTC. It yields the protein CASSLDGGSGETQYF.

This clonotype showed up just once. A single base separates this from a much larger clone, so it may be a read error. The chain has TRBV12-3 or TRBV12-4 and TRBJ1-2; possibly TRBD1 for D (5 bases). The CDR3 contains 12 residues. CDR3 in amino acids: CASARGFYGYAF. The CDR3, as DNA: TGTGCCAGCGCGAGGGGATTCTATGGCTACGCCTTC.

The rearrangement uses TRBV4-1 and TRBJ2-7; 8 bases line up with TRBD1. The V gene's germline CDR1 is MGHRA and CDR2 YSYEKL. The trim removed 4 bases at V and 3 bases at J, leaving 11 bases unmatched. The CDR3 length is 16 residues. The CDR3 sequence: CASSPVGRQGYYEQYF. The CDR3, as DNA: TGCGCCAGCAGCCCCGTGGGGAGACAGGGGTACTACGAGCAGTACTTC.

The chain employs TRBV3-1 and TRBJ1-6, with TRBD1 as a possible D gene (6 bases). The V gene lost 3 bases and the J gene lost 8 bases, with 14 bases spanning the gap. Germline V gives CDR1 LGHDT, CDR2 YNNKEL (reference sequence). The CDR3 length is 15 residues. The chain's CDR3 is CASSQTGPGDSPLHF. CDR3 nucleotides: TGTGCCAGCAGCCAGACAGGTCCTGGGGATTCACCCCTCCACTTT.

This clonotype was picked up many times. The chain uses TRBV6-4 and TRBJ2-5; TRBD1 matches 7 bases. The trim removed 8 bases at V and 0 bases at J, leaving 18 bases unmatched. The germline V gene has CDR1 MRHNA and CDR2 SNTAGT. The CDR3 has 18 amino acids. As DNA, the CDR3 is TGTGCCAGCGGGGGCGGACAGGCGCCGGGGCGTTACCAAGAGACCCAGTACTTC. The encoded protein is CASGGGQAPGRYQETQYF.

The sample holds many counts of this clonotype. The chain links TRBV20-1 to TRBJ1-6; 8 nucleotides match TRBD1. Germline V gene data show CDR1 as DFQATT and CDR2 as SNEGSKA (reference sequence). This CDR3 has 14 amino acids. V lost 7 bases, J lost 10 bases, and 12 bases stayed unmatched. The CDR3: CSVVTGDERSPLHF. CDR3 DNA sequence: TGCAGTGTCGTGACAGGGGATGAAAGATCACCCCTCCACTTT.

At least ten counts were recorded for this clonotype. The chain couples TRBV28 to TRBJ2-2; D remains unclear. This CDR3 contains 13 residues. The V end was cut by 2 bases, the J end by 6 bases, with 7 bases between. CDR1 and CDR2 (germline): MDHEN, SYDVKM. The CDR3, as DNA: TGTGCCAGCAGTTTACCACTGGCCGGGGAGCTGTTTTTT. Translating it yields CASSLPLAGELFF. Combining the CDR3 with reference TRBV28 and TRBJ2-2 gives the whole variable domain DVKVTQSSRYLVKRTGEKVFLECVQDMDHENMFWYRQDPGLGLRLIYFSYDVKMKEKGDIPEGYSVSREKKERFSLILESASTNQTSMYLCASSLPLAGELFFGEGSRLTVL.

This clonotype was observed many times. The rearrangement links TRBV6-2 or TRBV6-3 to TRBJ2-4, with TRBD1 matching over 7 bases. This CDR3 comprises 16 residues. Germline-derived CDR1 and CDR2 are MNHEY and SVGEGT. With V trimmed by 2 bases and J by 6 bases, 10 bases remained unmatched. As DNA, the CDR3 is TGTGCCAGCAGTTACGACAGGGAGCGCGGTGGAAACATTCAGTACTTC. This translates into CASSYDRERGGNIQYF.

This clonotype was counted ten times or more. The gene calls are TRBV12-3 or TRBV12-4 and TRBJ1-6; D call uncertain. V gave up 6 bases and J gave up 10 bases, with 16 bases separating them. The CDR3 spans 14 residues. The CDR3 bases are TGTGCCAGCAGCTCCGGGTCCCCAATCTCACCCCTCCACTTT. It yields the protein CASSSGSPISPLHF.

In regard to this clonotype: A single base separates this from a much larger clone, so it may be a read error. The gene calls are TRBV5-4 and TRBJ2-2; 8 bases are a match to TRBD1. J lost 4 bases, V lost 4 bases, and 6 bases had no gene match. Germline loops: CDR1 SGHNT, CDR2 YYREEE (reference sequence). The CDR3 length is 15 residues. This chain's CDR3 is CASSMTGASTGELFF. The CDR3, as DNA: TGTGCCAGCAGCATGACAGGGGCTAGCACCGGGGAGCTGTTTTTT.

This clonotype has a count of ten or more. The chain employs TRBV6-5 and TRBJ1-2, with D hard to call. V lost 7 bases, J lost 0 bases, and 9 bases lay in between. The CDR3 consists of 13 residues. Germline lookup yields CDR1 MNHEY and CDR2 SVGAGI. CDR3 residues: CASKLEPNYGYTF. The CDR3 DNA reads TGTGCCAGCAAGTTGGAGCCTAACTATGGCTACACCTTC.

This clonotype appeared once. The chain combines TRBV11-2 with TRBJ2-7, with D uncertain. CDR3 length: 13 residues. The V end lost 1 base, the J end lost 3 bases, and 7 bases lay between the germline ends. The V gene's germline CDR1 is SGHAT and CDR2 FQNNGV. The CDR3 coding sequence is TGTGCCAGCAGCTTAGGAATCGACTACGAGCAGTACTTC. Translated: CASSLGIDYEQYF.

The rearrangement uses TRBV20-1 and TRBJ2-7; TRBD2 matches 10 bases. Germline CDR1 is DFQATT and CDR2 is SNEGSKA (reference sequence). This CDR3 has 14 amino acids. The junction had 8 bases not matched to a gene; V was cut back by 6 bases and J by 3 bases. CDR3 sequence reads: CSAGERGGRYEQYF. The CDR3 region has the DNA TGCAGTGCCGGCGAGCGGGGGGGCCGCTACGAGCAGTACTTC.